The 25 T cell receptor beta chains presented below share a single source sample, sequenced in a study of cytotoxic CD8 clonotypes in ibrutinib-treated CLL (dated by TCRdb to the early 2020s). The time point label on this specimen signifies: approximately 11 months on ibrutinib. The library was obtained by the immunoSEQ multiplex PCR assay. TCRdb limited this immuneACCESS table to in-frame rearrangements with V and J called. A share of clones is missing; checked studies link under half to unresolved V genes, and the rest is unexplained. This sample lists over 120,000 clones; 79% were detected once. The ten largest clones take up roughly 13% of the sample. The sample here was PBMCs, taken after 12 months of ibrutinib treatment. These receptors all stem from a human donor with chronic lymphocytic leukemia.

This chain uses TRBV5-1 with TRBJ2-5; maybe TRBD1 (6 bases). The CDR3 has 12 amino acids. Germline loops: CDR1 SGHRS, CDR2 YFSETQ. Trimming took 4 bases from V and 2 from J, leaving 6 bases between them. The CDR3 loop reads CASSGQQETQYF. The CDR3 coding sequence is TGCGCCAGCAGCGGACAGCAAGAGACCCAGTACTTC. Drawing the rest from reference TRBV5-1 and TRBJ2-5, the complete variable domain is KAGVTQTPRYLIKTRGQQVTLSCSPISGHRSVSWYQQTPGQGLQFLFEYFSETQRNKGNFPGRFSGRQFSNSRSEMNVSTLELGDSALYLCASSGQQETQYFGPGTRLLVL.

V usage is TRBV30 and J usage is TRBJ2-7, with D unclear. CDR1 is GTSNPN and CDR2 is SVGIG in the germline V gene (reference sequence). Trimming took off 3 bases at V and 2 bases at J, with 11 bases between the two ends. This CDR3 region has 13 residues. CDR3 protein: CAWSAGLPYEQYF. As DNA, the CDR3 is TGTGCCTGGAGCGCCGGGCTGCCCTACGAGCAGTACTTC.

The chain uses TRBV7-2 and TRBJ2-3; D ambiguous. The CDR3 is 17 residues long. V was trimmed by 2 bases and J by 12 bases, leaving 27 bases between them. Germline V gene data show CDR1 as SGHTA and CDR2 as FQGNSA. CDR3 sequence reads: CASSLKPRQTTPTEQYF. The CDR3 coding sequence is TGTGCCAGCAGCTTAAAGCCGCGACAAACAACCCCAACAGAACAGTATTTT.

The chain combines TRBV28 with TRBJ2-7; D could derive from TRBD1 or TRBD2 (5 bases each). Trimming stripped 5 bases from V and 3 bases from J, with 17 bases between. Germline CDR1 and CDR2: MDHEN and SYDVKM. The length of the CDR3 is 15 residues. This CDR3 is CASSPPPRGLYEQYF. The CDR3 region has the DNA TGTGCCAGCAGTCCCCCCCCGAGGGGCCTCTACGAGCAGTACTTC.

This clone occurred a few times. CDR3 region: CASSPRPDYGYTF. Written as DNA, the CDR3 is TGTGCCAGCAGCCCCCGGCCCGACTATGGCTACACCTTC. J is TRBJ1-2 and V is TRBV5-5; no clear D gene. Germline V gene data show CDR1 as SGHKS and CDR2 as YYEKEE (reference sequence). The CDR3 runs 13 residues. V was shortened by 4 bases and J by 3 bases, with 10 bases between the two germline ends.

CDR3 region: CASSLDGLTSVEQYF. DNA of the CDR3: TGTGCCAGCAGCTTGGATGGTTTGACTAGCGTTGAGCAGTACTTC. The chain carries TRBV5-4 and TRBJ2-7; 8 nucleotides match TRBD2. The trim removed 0 bases at V and 7 bases at J, leaving 9 bases unmatched. CDR3 length: 15 amino acids. The germline CDR1 and CDR2 sequences are SGHNT and YYREEE (reference sequence).

V usage is TRBV11-2 and J usage is TRBJ2-2, with D hard to call. Germline V CDR1 and CDR2: SGHAT, FQNNGV. The CDR3 has 12 residues. Trimming took off 2 bases at V and 6 bases at J, with 4 bases between the two ends. CDR3 coding DNA: TGTGCCAGCAGCTTACCCGCCGGGGAGCTGTTTTTT. This sequence encodes CASSLPAGELFF.

The chain recombines TRBV2 with TRBJ2-7; the match to TRBD2 covers 9 bases. Trimming at V came to 8 bases and at J to 6 bases, leaving 11 bases not matched to a gene. The germline CDR1 and CDR2 sequences are SNHLY and FYNNEI. The CDR3 loop spans 14 amino acids. The CDR3 is CASDGGRAWSEQYF. The DNA for the CDR3 is TGTGCCAGCGATGGCGGGAGGGCGTGGTCCGAGCAGTACTTC. Supplemented by reference TRBV2 and TRBJ2-7, the full variable domain reads EPEVTQTPSHQVTQMGQEVILRCVPISNHLYFYWYRQILGQKVEFLVSFYNNEISEKSEIFDDQFSVERPDGSNFTLKIRSTKLEDSAMYFCASDGGRAWSEQYFGPGTRLTVT.

This chain connects TRBV2 to TRBJ1-2; D perhaps matches TRBD1 (6 bases). The CDR3 length is 13 residues. Trimming stripped 2 bases from V and 4 bases from J, with 8 bases between. Germline lookup yields CDR1 SNHLY and CDR2 FYNNEI. This chain's CDR3 is CASSERGIYGYTF. Written as DNA, the CDR3 is TGTGCCAGCAGTGAAAGGGGGATCTATGGCTACACCTTC.

The chain carries TRBV6-5 and TRBJ2-7; tentative D call: TRBD2 (5 bases). Trimming removed 4 bases from V and 2 bases from J, with 9 bases in between. Germline lookup yields CDR1 MNHEY and CDR2 SVGAGI. The CDR3 is made up of 13 amino acids. The CDR3 nucleotides are TGTGCCAGCAGTTCTCGGGATCCCTACGAGCAGTACTTC. The encoded protein is CASSSRDPYEQYF.

J is TRBJ2-6 and V is TRBV9; no reliable D call. This CDR3 comprises 16 residues. Germline CDR1 and CDR2: SGDLS and YYNGEE. V was trimmed by 0 bases and J by 2 bases, leaving 9 bases between them. The CDR3 nucleotides are TGTGCCAGCAGCGTAGGGGTATTGACTGGGGCCAACGTCCTGACTTTC. Translating it yields CASSVGVLTGANVLTF.

V usage is TRBV10-2 and J usage is TRBJ2-2, with D tentatively TRBD1 or TRBD2 (5 bases each). The ends were cut back, 0 bases at V and 3 bases at J, with 11 bases in the middle. This CDR3 is built from 16 residues. Germline values: CDR1 WSHSY, CDR2 SAAADI. Here the CDR3 reads CASSESRGSYTGELFF. DNA for the CDR3: TGCGCCAGCAGTGAGTCGAGGGGCTCGTACACCGGGGAGCTGTTTTTT.

J is TRBJ1-5 and V is TRBV19; the D is unclear. The CDR3 is made up of 16 amino acids. Germline lookup yields CDR1 LNHDA and CDR2 SQIVND (reference sequence). V lost 3 bases and J 1 base, leaving 13 bases between the germline ends. The DNA for the CDR3 is TGTGCCAGTAGTATTCTTCTAGTTCGGAGCAATCAGCCCCAGCATTTT. Its translation: CASSILLVRSNQPQHF.

The gene calls are TRBV28 and TRBJ2-5; TRBD2 is a possible D gene (6 bases). The germline V gene has CDR1 MDHEN and CDR2 SYDVKM. Deletions cut 6 bases from V and 2 bases from J, with 16 bases between. The CDR3 sequence is 15 residues long. Here the CDR3 reads CASSIVSGVQETQYF. The CDR3 DNA follows: TGTGCCAGCAGCATCGTTAGCGGAGTTCAAGAGACCCAGTACTTC.

This sequence joins TRBV27 and TRBJ2-3, with no clear D. This CDR3 spans 15 amino acids. Trimming took off 1 base at V and 2 bases at J, with 10 bases between the two ends. The V gene's germline CDR1 is MNHEY and CDR2 SMNVEV (reference sequence). The CDR3 spells CASSLFVQNTDTQYF. CDR3 sequence (DNA): TGTGCCAGCAGTTTATTCGTACAGAACACAGATACGCAGTATTTT.

This chain uses TRBV25-1 with TRBJ2-7, with 7 nucleotides matching TRBD1. V dropped 6 bases and J dropped 4; count of bases not matched to a gene: 9. Germline CDR1 reads MGHDK; CDR2 reads SYGVNS. The CDR3 is 14 residues long. The CDR3 nucleotides read TGTGCCAGCAGGGAAACAGGGGAAGGGTACGAGCAGTACTTC. This gives the protein CASRETGEGYEQYF.

This clone was counted once. The chain has TRBV15 and TRBJ2-5, with TRBD1 matching over 7 bases. After removal of 0 bases from V and 5 bases from J, the junction contained 12 bases not matched to a gene. Germline loops: CDR1 LNHNV, CDR2 YYDKDF (reference sequence). This CDR3 is 17 amino acids long. The CDR3 coding sequence is TGTGCCACCAGCAGAGATCGAACGACAGGGATCATGGAGACCCAGTACTTC. Translating gives CATSRDRTTGIMETQYF.

The J gene is TRBJ2-1, the V gene TRBV6-5, with D uncertain. The V end was cut by 3 bases, the J end by 5 bases, with 11 bases between. Looked up from germline, CDR1 is MNHEY and CDR2 is SVGAGI. CDR3 length equals 14 residues. CDR3 region: CASSYMRLNNEQFF. As DNA, the CDR3 is TGTGCCAGCAGTTATATGAGACTCAACAATGAGCAGTTCTTC.

The genes are TRBV7-9 and TRBJ2-2; 7 positions agree with TRBD2. The CDR3 consists of 15 residues. Germline values: CDR1 SEHNR, CDR2 FQNEAQ (reference sequence). V lost 1 base and J lost 5; bases outside the gene matches: 4. The chain's CDR3 is CASSLGGSETGELFF. As DNA, the CDR3 is TGTGCCAGCAGCTTAGGCGGGAGTGAGACCGGGGAGCTGTTTTTT.

This clone was recorded only once. The chain links TRBV10-2 to TRBJ2-6; maybe TRBD2 (6 bases). CDR1 is WSHSY, CDR2 SAAADI, per germline. CDR3 length: 17 amino acids. V was trimmed by 3 bases and J by 0 bases, leaving 12 bases between them. The CDR3 nucleotides read TGCGCCAGCAGTGATAGGAGGGTCCTCTCTGGGGCCAACGTCCTGACTTTC. This codes for CASSDRRVLSGANVLTF.

The chain couples TRBV30 to TRBJ2-2, with 12 nucleotides matching TRBD2. Germline V gives CDR1 GTSNPN, CDR2 SVGIG (reference sequence). V lost 1 base, J lost 4 bases, and 10 bases stayed unmatched. The CDR3 consists of 18 residues. This CDR3 is CAWSAFRTSGRITGELFF. CDR3 DNA sequence: TGTGCCTGGAGTGCCTTCCGTACTAGCGGGAGGATCACCGGGGAGCTGTTTTTT.

The chain links TRBV14 to TRBJ2-7; no clear D. Germline lookup yields CDR1 SGHDN and CDR2 FVKESK. V lost 3 bases, J lost 2 bases, and 8 bases lay in between. The CDR3 is 13 residues long. As DNA, the CDR3 is TGTGCCAGCAGCCAGTACCTAACCTACGAGCAGTACTTC. Protein sequence: CASSQYLTYEQYF.

The chain has TRBV9 and TRBJ2-1; D gene uncertain. The CDR3 covers 15 residues. From germline, CDR1 is SGDLS and CDR2 YYNGEE. Deletions cut 4 bases from V and 2 bases from J, with 13 bases between. The DNA for the CDR3 is TGTGCCAGCAGCCCCGGCTTACTCACCTACAATGAGCAGTTCTTC. It codes for CASSPGLLTYNEQFF.

The chain recombines TRBV7-8 with TRBJ1-5, with a weak D call TRBD1 (6 bases). This CDR3 has 14 amino acids. V dropped 1 base and J dropped 5 bases, with 9 bases sitting between them. In germline, CDR1 is SGHVS, CDR2 FQNEAQ. The CDR3 region has the DNA TGTGCCAGCAGCTTAGACAGGGCGTATCAGCCCCAGCATTTT. Translated: CASSLDRAYQPQHF.

V is TRBV5-1 and J is TRBJ1-2; TRBD1 matches at 7 bases. V shed 4 bases, J shed 4 bases, and the junction held 7 bases outside the gene matches. From germline, CDR1 is SGHRS and CDR2 YFSETQ. The CDR3 has 14 residues. This CDR3 is CASSQTTGSYGYTF. In nucleotides, the CDR3 is TGCGCCAGCAGCCAAACGACAGGGTCCTATGGCTACACCTTC.